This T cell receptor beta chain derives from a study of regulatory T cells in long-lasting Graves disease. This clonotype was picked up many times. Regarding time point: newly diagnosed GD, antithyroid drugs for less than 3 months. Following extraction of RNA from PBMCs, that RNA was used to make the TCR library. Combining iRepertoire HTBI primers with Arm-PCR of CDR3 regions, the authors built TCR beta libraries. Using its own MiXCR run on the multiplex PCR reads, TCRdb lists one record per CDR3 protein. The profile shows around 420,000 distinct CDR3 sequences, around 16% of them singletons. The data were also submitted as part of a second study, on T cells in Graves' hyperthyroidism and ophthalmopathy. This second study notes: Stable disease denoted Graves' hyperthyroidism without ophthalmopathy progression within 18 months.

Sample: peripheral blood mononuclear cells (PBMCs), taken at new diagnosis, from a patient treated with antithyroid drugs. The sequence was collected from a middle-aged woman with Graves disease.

CDR3 nucleotides: TGTGCCAGCAGCTTAGCCGAGTATGGGAGCGAGCAGTACTTC. Amino acids: CASSLAEYGSEQYF. V and J are TRBV11-3 and TRBJ2-7; D perhaps matches TRBD2 (5 bases). Germline V gene data show CDR1 as SGHNT and CDR2 as YENEEA. With 1 base removed from V and 6 bases from J, the gap between germline ends came to 13 bases. CDR3 length: 14 amino acids.